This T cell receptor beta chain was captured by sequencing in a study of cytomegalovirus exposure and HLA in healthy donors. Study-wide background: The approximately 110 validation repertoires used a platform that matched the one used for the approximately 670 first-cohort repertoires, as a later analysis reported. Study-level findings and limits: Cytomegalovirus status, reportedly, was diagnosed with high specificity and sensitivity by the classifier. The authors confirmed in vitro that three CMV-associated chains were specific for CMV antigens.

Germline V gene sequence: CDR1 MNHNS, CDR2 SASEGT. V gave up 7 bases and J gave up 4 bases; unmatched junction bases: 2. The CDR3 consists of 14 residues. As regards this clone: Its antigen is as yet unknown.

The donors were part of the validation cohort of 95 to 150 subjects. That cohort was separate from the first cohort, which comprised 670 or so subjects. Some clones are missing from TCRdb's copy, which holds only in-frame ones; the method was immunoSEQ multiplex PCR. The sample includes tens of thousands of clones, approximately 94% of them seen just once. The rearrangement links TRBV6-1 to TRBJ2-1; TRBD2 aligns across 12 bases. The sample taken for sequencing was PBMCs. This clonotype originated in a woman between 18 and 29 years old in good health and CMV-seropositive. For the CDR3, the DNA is TGTGCCAGCAATGGACTAGCGGGATACAATGAGCAGTTCTTC. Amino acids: CASNGLAGYNEQFF.